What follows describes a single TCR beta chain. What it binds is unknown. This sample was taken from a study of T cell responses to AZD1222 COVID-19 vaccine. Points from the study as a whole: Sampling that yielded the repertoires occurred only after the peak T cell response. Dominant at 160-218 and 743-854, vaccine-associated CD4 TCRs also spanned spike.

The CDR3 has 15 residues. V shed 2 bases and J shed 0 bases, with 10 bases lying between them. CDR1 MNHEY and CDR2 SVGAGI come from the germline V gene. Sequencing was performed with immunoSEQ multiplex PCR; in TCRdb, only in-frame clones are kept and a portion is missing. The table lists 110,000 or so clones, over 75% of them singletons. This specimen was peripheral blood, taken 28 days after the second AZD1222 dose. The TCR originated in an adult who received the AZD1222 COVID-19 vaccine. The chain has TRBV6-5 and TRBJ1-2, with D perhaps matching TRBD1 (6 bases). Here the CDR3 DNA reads TGTGCCAGCAGTTACGGGACACACGCTAACTATGGCTACACCTTC. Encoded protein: CASSYGTHANYGYTF.